Listed here are 31 T cell receptor beta chains from one sample, sequenced in a study of blood T cell repertoires in COVID-19. This table comes from immunoSEQ multiplex PCR, and its TCRdb copy is limited to in-frame clones, with some not included. This sample has roughly 48,000 clones, with approximately 80% found just once. Material for sequencing was peripheral blood. All receptors come from a human donor with active or convalescent COVID-19. The donor label of this sample is uncertain.

A few counts support this clone. The CDR3 spells CASSQHTGGNQPQHF. The CDR3 DNA reads as TGCGCCAGCAGCCAGCACACCGGGGGCAATCAGCCCCAGCATTTT. The chain links TRBV4-1 to TRBJ1-5; D call uncertain. V lost 3 bases to trimming and J lost 2 bases, with 11 bases between them. Germline V gene lookup returns CDR1 MGHRA and CDR2 YSYEKL. The CDR3 extends over 15 amino acids.

This clone was detected once. V and J are TRBV2 and TRBJ1-2; D might be TRBD1 (5 bases). The V and J ends lost 3 bases and 4 bases respectively, with 9 bases between them. Germline values: CDR1 SNHLY, CDR2 FYNNEI. This CDR3 spans 13 amino acids. This CDR3 reads CASSEQGPYGYTF. The CDR3 DNA reads as TGTGCCAGCAGTGAGCAGGGCCCCTATGGCTACACCTTC. Combining the CDR3 with reference TRBV2 and TRBJ1-2 gives the whole variable domain EPEVTQTPSHQVTQMGQEVILRCVPISNHLYFYWYRQILGQKVEFLVSFYNNEISEKSEIFDDQFSVERPDGSNFTLKIRSTKLEDSAMYFCASSEQGPYGYTFGSGTRLTVV.

This clone showed up just once. The V gene is TRBV4-1, the J gene TRBJ2-7; tentatively, D is TRBD1 (7 bases). The CDR3 totals 17 residues. V dropped 5 bases and J dropped 6 bases, with 26 bases sitting between them. The germline gives CDR1 MGHRA, CDR2 YSYEKL. The DNA for the CDR3 is TGCGCCAGCAGCTCCTCCGGGCAGGGGGGTGCGTTACCCGAGCAGTACTTC. This codes for CASSSSGQGGALPEQYF.

This clone was detected a few times. V gene TRBV7-3 combines with J gene TRBJ1-1; D call uncertain. Looked up from germline, CDR1 is SGHTA and CDR2 is FQGTGA. The CDR3 spans 13 residues. V was pared by 4 bases and J by 1 base, with 7 bases between. The CDR3 reads CASSSVANTEAFF. CDR3 in DNA: TGTGCCAGCAGCTCAGTAGCGAACACTGAAGCTTTCTTT.

The gene calls are TRBV10-1 and TRBJ2-1; 14 positions match TRBD2. This CDR3 is 16 amino acids long. CDR1 and CDR2 from the germline V gene are WNHNN and SYGVQD (reference sequence). V was clipped by 5 bases and J by 8 bases; unmatched bases: 8. CDR3 sequence: CASSTTSGRAIDEQFF. DNA of the CDR3: TGCGCCAGCAGTACGACTAGCGGGAGGGCCATCGATGAGCAGTTCTTC.

This clone was picked up a small number of times. V usage is TRBV5-1 and J usage is TRBJ2-2; 15 nucleotides agree with TRBD2. The germline V gene encodes CDR1 SGHRS and CDR2 YFSETQ. This CDR3 contains 19 residues. Unmatched junction bases numbered 7, after V lost 3 bases and J lost 1 base. CDR3 nucleotide sequence: TGCGCCAGCAGCTACTCTCCGGGACTAGCGGGAGGGAACACCGGGGAGCTGTTTTTT. This codes for CASSYSPGLAGGNTGELFF.

This sequence joins TRBV24-1 and TRBJ2-5; the match to TRBD1 covers 11 bases. The germline V gene encodes CDR1 KGHDR and CDR2 SFDVKD. There are 16 residues in the CDR3. The V and J ends lost 4 bases and 2 bases, in that order; junction bases with no gene match: 5. In DNA form, the CDR3 reads TGTGCCACCAGTGACCGAGGGACAGGGGGACAAGAGACCCAGTACTTC. Translating it yields CATSDRGTGGQETQYF.

This chain links TRBV7-9 with TRBJ2-3; D is unclear. The CDR3 spans 15 residues. The germline gives CDR1 SEHNR, CDR2 FQNEAQ (reference sequence). Trimming shortened V by 1 base and J by 2 bases, and 10 bases separated the two germline ends. Here the CDR3 DNA reads TGTGCCAGCAGCTTAGTTTGGGCCTTCACAGATACGCAGTATTTT. Residues: CASSLVWAFTDTQYF.

This clone occurred once. V gene TRBV4-2 combines with J gene TRBJ1-6; TRBD1 is a possible D gene (6 bases). The CDR3 sequence is 14 residues long. Germline values: CDR1 LGHNA, CDR2 YNFKEQ. The ends were cut back, 3 bases at V and 10 bases at J, with 13 bases in the middle. CDR3 residues: CASSQGAAESPLHF. The CDR3 DNA is TGTGCCAGCAGCCAGGGGGCCGCGGAGTCACCCCTCCACTTT.

The V and J genes are TRBV5-1 and TRBJ2-1, with a weak D call TRBD1 (6 bases). From germline, CDR1 is SGHRS and CDR2 YFSETQ. The V gene lost 3 bases and the J gene lost 8 bases, with 18 bases spanning the gap. This CDR3 is built from 15 residues. The CDR3: CASSSQGLSVDEQFF. The CDR3 DNA reads TGCGCCAGCAGCTCACAGGGCTTAAGTGTCGATGAGCAGTTCTTC.

The chain is built from TRBV11-2 and TRBJ2-7; weak D call: TRBD2 (6 bases). The CDR3 runs 14 residues. Deletions cut 5 bases from V and 0 bases from J, with 11 bases between. Germline V gene sequence: CDR1 SGHAT, CDR2 FQNNGV. The chain's CDR3 is CASSRDWTSYEQYF. The DNA of the CDR3 is TGTGCCAGCAGCCGGGACTGGACCTCCTACGAGCAGTACTTC.

The rearrangement joins TRBV5-1 to TRBJ1-2; a possible D gene is TRBD1 (6 bases). The germline CDR1 and CDR2 sequences are SGHRS and YFSETQ. The CDR3 spans 14 residues. The ends were cut back, 0 bases at V and 6 bases at J, with 12 bases in the middle. CDR3 residues: CASSLGRGTNGYTF. CDR3 nucleotides: TGCGCCAGCAGCTTGGGCAGGGGCACAAATGGCTACACCTTC.

The table lists this clone with a few counts. The genes are TRBV24-1 and TRBJ2-1; the match to TRBD2 covers 10 bases. V shed 1 base, J shed 6 bases, and the junction held 5 bases outside the gene matches. Germline CDR1 reads KGHDR; CDR2 reads SFDVKD. The length of the CDR3 is 16 residues. The CDR3 is CATSDFKSGRANEQFF. The CDR3 nucleotides are TGTGCCACCAGTGATTTCAAGAGCGGGAGGGCCAATGAGCAGTTCTTC.

The chain combines TRBV11-2 with TRBJ2-5; TRBD2 matches 7 bases. V shed 1 base and J 1 base; nucleotides not matched to a gene: 9. The germline CDR1 and CDR2 sequences are SGHAT and FQNNGV. The CDR3 totals 17 residues. In DNA, the CDR3 is TGTGCCAGCAGCTTAGGGCCCGGCGGGAGTCTCCAAGAGACCCAGTACTTC. Its translation is CASSLGPGGSLQETQYF.

The V and J genes are TRBV2 and TRBJ2-1; perhaps TRBD2 as D (6 bases). This CDR3 region has 12 residues. The ends were cut back, 4 bases at V and 15 bases at J, with 16 bases in the middle. Germline CDR1 reads SNHLY; CDR2 reads FYNNEI. CDR3 loop: CASSAPTARGFF. The CDR3 coding sequence is TGTGCCAGCAGTGCGCCCACCGCGCGGGGGTTCTTC.

This clone has a single count. V and J are TRBV18 and TRBJ2-5; 11 bases map to TRBD1. The CDR3 runs 15 residues. The germline CDR1 and CDR2 sequences are KGHSH and LQKENI. V dropped 1 base and J dropped 5; count of bases not matched to a gene: 3. DNA for the CDR3: TGTGCCAGCTCACCACTGGACAGGGGGCTGGAGACCCAGTACTTC. It yields the protein CASSPLDRGLETQYF.

The V call is TRBV30, the J call TRBJ2-7; 10 nucleotides agree with TRBD2. With 2 bases clipped from V and 3 bases from J, the junction kept 4 bases outside the gene matches. The germline V gene has CDR1 GTSNPN and CDR2 SVGIG (reference sequence). The CDR3 loop spans 14 amino acids. This CDR3 is CAWSLAGGFYEQYF. CDR3 in DNA: TGTGCCTGGAGTTTAGCGGGAGGCTTCTACGAGCAGTACTTC.

The genes are TRBV24-1 and TRBJ2-7; 10 bases line up with TRBD1. Germline CDR1 reads KGHDR; CDR2 reads SFDVKD. V lost 4 bases and J lost 4; bases outside the gene matches: 6. The CDR3 contains 15 residues. The CDR3 loop reads CATSDPGTGVYEQYF. The CDR3, as DNA: TGTGCCACCAGTGACCCCGGGACAGGGGTATACGAGCAGTACTTC.

The chain carries TRBV5-1 and TRBJ2-2, with 7 bases lining up with TRBD1. The germline V gene has CDR1 SGHRS and CDR2 YFSETQ. The CDR3 has 16 amino acids. V shed 0 bases, J shed 4 bases, and the junction held 6 bases outside the gene matches. CDR3 sequence reads: CASSLATGPGTGELFF. CDR3 nucleotides: TGCGCCAGCAGCTTGGCGACAGGGCCCGGCACCGGGGAGCTGTTTTTT.

This clone was counted a single time. The chain is built from TRBV13 and TRBJ2-3, with 9 bases lining up with TRBD2. The CDR3 has 17 residues. Germline-derived CDR1 and CDR2 are PRHDT and FYEKMQ (reference sequence). The V and J ends lost 5 bases and 0 bases, in that order; junction bases with no gene match: 9. The CDR3 DNA is TGTGCCAGCAGCCCCCAGTTTGCGGGAGGGAGCACAGATACGCAGTATTTT. Its translation is CASSPQFAGGSTDTQYF. The full variable domain, its missing parts supplied by reference TRBV13 and TRBJ2-3, is AAGVIQSPRHLIKEKRETATLKCYPIPRHDTVYWYQQGPGQDPQFLISFYEKMQSDKGSIPDRFSAQQFSDYHSELNMSSLELGDSALYFCASSPQFAGGSTDTQYFGPGTRLTVL.

V usage is TRBV2 and J usage is TRBJ2-1, with D possibly being TRBD2 (6 bases). The germline gives CDR1 SNHLY, CDR2 FYNNEI. With 2 bases removed from V and 3 bases from J, the gap between germline ends came to 17 bases. This CDR3 has 17 residues. The DNA for the CDR3 is TGTGCCAGCAGTGAAACGGGCTTCTTGGGACTCTACAATGAGCAGTTCTTC. Translation gives CASSETGFLGLYNEQFF.

The V call is TRBV4-2, the J call TRBJ2-1, with a tentative D call TRBD2 (6 bases). The CDR3 extends over 16 amino acids. Germline CDR1 reads LGHNA; CDR2 reads YNFKEQ. With 2 bases removed from V and 4 bases from J, the gap between germline ends came to 15 bases. The CDR3 DNA reads TGTGCCAGCAGCCAACTCAAAGGTAGCGGTTACAATGAGCAGTTCTTC. This sequence encodes CASSQLKGSGYNEQFF.

The chain couples TRBV27 to TRBJ2-7; 8 bases align to TRBD1. This CDR3 has 17 amino acids. Germline values: CDR1 MNHEY, CDR2 SMNVEV (reference sequence). J lost 2 bases, V lost 4 bases, and 13 bases had no gene match. CDR3 protein: CASSSTGGKDIAYEQYF. The DNA for the CDR3 is TGTGCCAGCAGTTCCACAGGGGGAAAAGATATCGCCTACGAGCAGTACTTC.

V and J are TRBV19 and TRBJ2-1; a weak D match, TRBD1 (6 bases). V was pared by 10 bases and J by 2 bases, with 21 bases between. CDR1 is LNHDA and CDR2 is SQIVND in the germline V gene (reference sequence). This CDR3 region has 16 residues. CDR3 amino acids: CATNGPAKGAYNEQFF. In nucleotides, the CDR3 is TGTGCCACCAACGGCCCTGCAAAGGGGGCCTACAATGAGCAGTTCTTC.

This chain uses TRBV28 with TRBJ2-3; 7 bases map to TRBD2. The trim removed 5 bases at V and 0 bases at J, leaving 2 bases unmatched. CDR3 length equals 14 residues. Germline assignment: CDR1 MDHEN and CDR2 SYDVKM. The CDR3 coding sequence is TGTGCCAGCAGTCCCGGGGGGAGCACAGATACGCAGTATTTT. The encoded protein is CASSPGGSTDTQYF.

CDR3 amino acids: CASGSRGIIISYEQYF. The CDR3 coding sequence is TGTGCTAGTGGTTCGAGAGGGATAATAATCTCCTACGAGCAGTACTTC. V and J are TRBV12-5 and TRBJ2-7; D perhaps matches TRBD2 (5 bases). The CDR3 contains 16 residues. Trimming shortened V by 4 bases and J by 0 bases, and 16 bases separated the two germline ends. Germline CDR1 LGHNT, CDR2 FRNRAP.

As concerns this clone: Because it lacks the conserved phenylalanine or tryptophan at the end, this CDR3 is likely a read error. The DNA is left out, because the CDR3 cannot be placed on it with certainty; the CDR3 is given as TCRdb lists it. The chain has TRBV6-5 and TRBJ2-7; TRBD2, the table's D call, lacks a check against the DNA. The germline gives CDR1 MNHEY, CDR2 SVGAGI. The CDR3 numbers 12 amino acids, ends counted. The CDR3 region is CASSYRSREGWI.

The chain is built from TRBV3-1 (or the pseudogene TRBV3-2) and TRBJ2-7, with D unclear. The V end was cut by 6 bases, the J end by 1 base, with 7 bases between. The germline V gene has CDR1 LGHDT and CDR2 YNNKEL (reference sequence). The CDR3 extends over 12 amino acids. CDR3 nucleotides: TGTGCCAGCAGGTCCCAATCCTACGAGCAGTACTTC. Translated, it gives CASRSQSYEQYF.

The chain has TRBV3-1 (or the pseudogene TRBV3-2) and TRBJ1-2, with D perhaps TRBD1 (6 bases). V shed 4 bases and J shed 8 bases, with 17 bases lying between them. CDR1 is LGHDT and CDR2 is YNNKEL in the germline V gene (reference sequence). The CDR3 runs 14 residues. DNA for the CDR3: TGTGCCAGCAGCCCCAAACAGGGATCGGGCGGCTACACCTTC. This encodes CASSPKQGSGGYTF.

This clone was recorded a few times. This rearrangement joins TRBV7-3 to TRBJ2-1; 10 bases line up with TRBD1. Germline CDR1 and CDR2: SGHTA and FQGTGA. With 5 bases clipped from V and 5 bases from J, the junction kept 9 bases outside the gene matches. This CDR3 region has 16 residues. Here the CDR3 reads CASSLNRDRGDNEQFF. In DNA, the CDR3 is TGTGCCAGCAGCCTGAACCGGGACAGGGGCGACAATGAGCAGTTCTTC.

The chain uses TRBV15 and TRBJ2-7; 8 bases fit TRBD1. Trimming at V came to 3 bases and at J to 2 bases, leaving 3 bases not matched to a gene. Germline CDR1 is LNHNV and CDR2 is YYDKDF (reference sequence). The CDR3 runs to 14 residues. The CDR3 region is CATSRDRVAYEQYF. In DNA form, the CDR3 reads TGTGCCACCAGCAGGGACAGGGTCGCCTACGAGCAGTACTTC.